The next 18 T cell receptor beta chains were all read from a single sample in a study of Ad26.COV2.S vaccination and SARS-CoV-2 variants. Profiled with immunoSEQ multiplex PCR; TCRdb holds only in-frame clones, not every one. The sample records over 450,000 clones, around 89% being singletons. Specified treatment: some 19 received Ad26.COV2.S at low or high dose, single or two shots; about 5 received placebo; per-sample allocation not given. The investigators took samples on day 63 after the first vaccine or placebo injection. Sequencing was performed on peripheral blood, taken in a trial of Ad26.COV2.S vaccine versus placebo. Source of these receptors: a person between 18 and 65 years old who received the Ad26.COV2.S COVID-19 vaccine or a placebo.

The chain recombines TRBV27 with TRBJ1-3; maybe TRBD1 (5 bases). The CDR3 covers 15 residues. With 6 bases removed from V and 0 bases from J, the gap between germline ends came to 12 bases. Per the germline V gene, CDR1 is MNHEY and CDR2 is SMNVEV (reference sequence). CDR3 loop: CASRRGPNSGNTIYF. The CDR3 coding sequence is TGTGCCAGCAGGAGGGGACCGAACTCTGGAAACACCATATATTTT.

This clone has only one observation. The chain has TRBV2 and TRBJ1-1, with D possibly being TRBD1 (6 bases). CDR3 length: 15 amino acids. Between the trimmed V and J ends, which lost 5 bases and 0 bases, there was a span of 13 bases. Germline V gene sequence: CDR1 SNHLY, CDR2 FYNNEI. CDR3 DNA sequence: TGTGCCAGCAGTAAACAGGGCCATCTGAACACTGAAGCTTTCTTT. Encoded protein: CASSKQGHLNTEAFF.

The V gene is TRBV12-5, the J gene TRBJ1-2; D not certain. This CDR3 spans 14 amino acids. V was trimmed by 0 bases and J by 1 base, leaving 6 bases between them. From germline, CDR1 is LGHNT and CDR2 FRNRAP. The CDR3 loop is CASGLVTGNYGYTF. For the CDR3, the DNA is TGTGCTAGTGGTTTGGTGACGGGTAACTATGGCTACACCTTC. Filled out from reference TRBV12-5 and TRBJ1-2, the complete variable domain reads DARVTQTPRHKVTEMGQEVTMRCQPILGHNTVFWYRQTMMQGLELLAYFRNRAPLDDSGMPKDRFSAEMPDATLATLKIQPSEPRDSAVYFCASGLVTGNYGYTFGSGTRLTVV.

CDR3 in amino acids: CASAQRIWVSGNTIYF. The CDR3 DNA is TGTGCCAGCGCTCAACGTATCTGGGTATCTGGAAACACCATATATTTT. The V gene is TRBV5-6, the J gene TRBJ1-3; no definite D call. The CDR3 consists of 16 residues. V was shortened by 7 bases and J by 1 base, with 18 bases between the two germline ends. Germline CDR1 reads SGHDT; CDR2 reads YYEEEE.

A few counts support this clone. V usage is TRBV4-1 and J usage is TRBJ1-2; 9 bases are shared with TRBD1. Germline V gene lookup returns CDR1 MGHRA and CDR2 YSYEKL. This CDR3 spans 15 amino acids. V dropped 1 base and J dropped 0; count of bases not matched to a gene: 0. CDR3 nucleotides: TGCGCCAGCAGCCAAGGGGACAGGGCTAACTATGGCTACACCTTC. Amino acid sequence: CASSQGDRANYGYTF.

The chain carries TRBV5-4 and TRBJ1-2, with TRBD1 matching 8 bases. After removal of 4 bases from V and 3 bases from J, the junction contained 11 bases not matched to a gene. CDR1 is SGHNT and CDR2 is YYREEE in the germline V gene (reference sequence). The CDR3 has 16 amino acids. The CDR3 sequence is CASSGQTGAKDYGYTF. CDR3 DNA: TGTGCCAGCAGCGGTCAGACAGGGGCAAAGGACTATGGCTACACCTTC.

The chain couples TRBV19 to TRBJ2-7; TRBD1 matches at 9 bases. CDR1 is LNHDA, CDR2 SQIVND, per germline (reference sequence). V lost 3 bases and J lost 7; bases outside the gene matches: 10. The CDR3 has 15 residues. The CDR3 coding sequence is TGTGCCAGTAGTATTGGGACAGGGTCGTCGGGGGAGCAGTACTTC. Protein: CASSIGTGSSGEQYF.

The gene calls are TRBV5-8 and TRBJ1-1; D is uncertain. Trimming left V 2 bases short and J 0 bases short, with 11 bases between. This CDR3 spans 15 amino acids. Per the germline V gene, CDR1 is SGHTS and CDR2 is YDEGEE. The CDR3 loop is CASSLLQVLNTEAFF. The DNA for the CDR3 is TGTGCCAGCAGCTTACTCCAAGTACTGAACACTGAAGCTTTCTTT.

V gene TRBV11-2 combines with J gene TRBJ2-1, with 8 bases matching TRBD2. The CDR3 runs 16 residues. The trim removed 2 bases at V and 4 bases at J, leaving 7 bases unmatched. Looked up from germline, CDR1 is SGHAT and CDR2 is FQNNGV. The CDR3: CASSLSAGGLYNEQFF. The CDR3 DNA sequence: TGTGCCAGCAGCTTAAGCGCGGGAGGCCTTTACAATGAGCAGTTCTTC.

The chain has TRBV28 and TRBJ2-3; D is perhaps TRBD1 (6 bases). The V end lost 5 bases, the J end lost 9 bases, and 18 bases lay between the germline ends. Germline V gives CDR1 MDHEN, CDR2 SYDVKM. The CDR3 is made up of 14 amino acids. This CDR3 is CASSPPGQAGTQYF. DNA for the CDR3: TGTGCCAGCAGTCCACCGGGACAAGCCGGGACGCAGTATTTT.

The rearrangement links TRBV6-6 to TRBJ1-6; a weak D match, TRBD1 (6 bases). Trimming pared 3 bases from V and 7 bases from J, leaving 10 bases between. CDR1 is MNHNY and CDR2 is SVGAGI in the germline V gene (reference sequence). The CDR3 covers 14 residues. The DNA for the CDR3 is TGTGCCAGCAGTTATGGGGGGCCCAATTCACCCCTCCACTTT. Translation gives CASSYGGPNSPLHF.

The V gene is TRBV6-5, the J gene TRBJ2-7; D is ambiguous. V lost 6 bases, J lost 7 bases, and 10 bases lay in between. CDR1 MNHEY and CDR2 SVGAGI come from the germline V gene. This CDR3 spans 11 amino acids. The CDR3 DNA sequence: TGTGCCAGCAGGCAGCTAAAAGAGCAGTACTTC. Protein: CASRQLKEQYF.

This chain links TRBV19 with TRBJ1-1; D may be TRBD1 (5 bases). CDR3 length: 14 amino acids. Germline loops: CDR1 LNHDA, CDR2 SQIVND (reference sequence). V lost 5 bases and J lost 3, with 13 bases in between. The CDR3 spells CASSLAGPYTEAFF. The CDR3 coding sequence is TGTGCCAGTAGTTTGGCAGGGCCCTACACTGAAGCTTTCTTT.

Here the CDR3 reads CASSARQGGSGELFF. DNA of the CDR3: TGTGCCAGCAGCGCCCGACAGGGGGGGTCCGGGGAGCTGTTTTTT. The rearrangement uses TRBV9 and TRBJ2-2, with 9 nucleotides matching TRBD1. Trimming removed 3 bases from V and 6 bases from J; junction bases left unmatched: 6. Germline V gene sequence: CDR1 SGDLS, CDR2 YYNGEE. The CDR3 is 15 amino acids.

The chain combines TRBV3-1 (or the pseudogene TRBV3-2) with TRBJ2-5, with unresolved D. Between the trimmed V and J ends, which lost 0 bases and 9 bases, there was a span of 14 bases. The CDR3 is 14 amino acids. Germline V gene sequence: CDR1 LGHDT, CDR2 YNNKEL (reference sequence). CDR3 in amino acids: CASSQERPPSAQYF. The CDR3 DNA reads as TGTGCCAGCAGCCAAGAAAGGCCCCCATCGGCCCAGTACTTC.

This clone was counted once. CDR3 nucleotide sequence: TGTGCCAGCAGTCGTGGACAGGGTAATGAAAAACTGTTTTTT. Encoded protein: CASSRGQGNEKLFF. This chain uses TRBV3-1 (or the pseudogene TRBV3-2) with TRBJ1-4; 8 bases are a match to TRBD1. CDR1 is LGHDT and CDR2 is YNNKEL in the germline V gene (reference sequence). V trimming: 6 bases; J trimming: 4 bases; junction bases outside the gene matches: 4. The CDR3 is 14 amino acids.

J is TRBJ2-3 and V is TRBV3-1 (or the pseudogene TRBV3-2); 12 nucleotides line up with TRBD2. Unmatched junction bases numbered 5, after V lost 8 bases and J lost 5 bases. The CDR3 contains 14 residues. Germline-derived CDR1 and CDR2 are LGHDT and YNNKEL (reference sequence). CDR3 in DNA: TGTGCCAGCGGACTAGCGGGAATAGGAGATACGCAGTATTTT. It translates to CASGLAGIGDTQYF.

The chain carries TRBV7-3 and TRBJ2-1, with TRBD1 as a possible D gene (7 bases). This CDR3 is 11 amino acids long. Trimming took off 5 bases at V and 10 bases at J, with 9 bases between the two ends. Germline CDR1 SGHTA, CDR2 FQGTGA. CDR3 sequence (DNA): TGTGCCAGCAGCCCAGGGGGGGAGCAGTTCTTC. Encoded protein: CASSPGGEQFF.